This T cell receptor beta chain was found in a study of cytomegalovirus exposure and HLA in healthy donors. Regarding the study as a whole: In a later analysis, TCR beta V- and J-gene trimming showed a link to a missense DCLRE1C variant. The HLA-A and HLA-B alleles of most subjects were reportedly predicted accurately from TCR beta sequences.

With regard to this clone: Its antigen is unknown. The identical CDR3 is also encoded by other nucleotide sequences in the sample.

13 Jbeta primers and 60 Vbeta primers were used for the PCR. TCRdb's table, derived via immunoSEQ multiplex PCR, lists solely in-frame clones and lacks some. In total, the table holds about 88,000 clones. Per germline, CDR1 MNHNS and CDR2 SASEGT. The CDR3 runs to 15 residues. V lost 0 bases and J 8 bases, leaving 11 bases between the germline ends. This clonotype was sampled from a girl between 10 and 17 years old in good health and CMV-seropositive. Sequenced sample: PBMCs. The chain has TRBV6-1 and TRBJ1-6, with a tentative D call TRBD1 (5 bases). The CDR3 sequence is CASSEAGTAYSPLHF. Written as DNA, the CDR3 is TGTGCCAGCAGTGAAGCAGGGACTGCTTATTCACCCCTCCACTTT.